This TCR beta chain was found in a study of regulatory T cells in long-lasting Graves disease. Regarding the study as a whole: The small sample size may have reduced accuracy. Repertoires from persistent disease leaned toward TRBV28, TRBJ1-2 and TRBJ2-5.

Indicated time point: newly diagnosed GD, antithyroid drugs for less than 3 months. PBMCs provided the RNA from which the TCR library was made. This clonotype occurred many times. What it binds is not known. Arm-PCR of CDR3 regions and iRepertoire HTBI primers were the basis on which TCR beta libraries were built. TCRdb called the multiplex PCR reads again in MiXCR, with one record for every CDR3 protein. The sample contains roughly 530,000 distinct CDR3 sequences, more than 15% of which appear only once. The germline gives CDR1 MNHEY, CDR2 SMNVEV (reference sequence). This CDR3 is built from 13 residues. Trimming took 5 bases from V and 8 from J, leaving 15 bases between them. These data were likewise used in another study, on T cells in Graves' hyperthyroidism and ophthalmopathy.

J is TRBJ1-2 and V is TRBV27, with D perhaps matching TRBD1 (6 bases). Here the sequenced sample was peripheral blood mononuclear cells (PBMCs), taken at new diagnosis, from a patient treated with antithyroid drugs. This receptor was identified in a woman aged 35 to 60 with Graves disease. CDR3 sequence reads: CASSPGQYWGYTF. DNA for the CDR3: TGTGCCAGCAGTCCAGGACAGTATTGGGGCTACACCTTC.